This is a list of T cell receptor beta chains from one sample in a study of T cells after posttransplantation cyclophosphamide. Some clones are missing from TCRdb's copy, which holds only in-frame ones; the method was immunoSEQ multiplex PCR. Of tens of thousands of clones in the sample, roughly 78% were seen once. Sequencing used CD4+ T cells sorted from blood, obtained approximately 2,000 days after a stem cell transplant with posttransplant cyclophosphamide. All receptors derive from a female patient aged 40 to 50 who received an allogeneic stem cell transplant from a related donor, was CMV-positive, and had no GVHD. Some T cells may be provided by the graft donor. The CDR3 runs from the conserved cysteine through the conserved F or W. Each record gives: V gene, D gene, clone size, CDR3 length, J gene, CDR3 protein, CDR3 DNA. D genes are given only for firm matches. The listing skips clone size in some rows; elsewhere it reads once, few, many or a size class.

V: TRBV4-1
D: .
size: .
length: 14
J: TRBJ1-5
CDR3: CASSQDGGRQPQHF
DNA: TGCGCCAGCAGCCAAGACGGAGGACGGCAGCCCCAGCATTTT

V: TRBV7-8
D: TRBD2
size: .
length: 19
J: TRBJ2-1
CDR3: CASSFASGVLRGGYNEQFF
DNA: TGTGCCAGCAGCTTTGCTAGCGGGGTCTTGCGGGGGGGCTACAATGAGCAGTTCTTC

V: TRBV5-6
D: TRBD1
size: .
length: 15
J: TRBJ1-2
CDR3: CASSPPGTGYYGYTF
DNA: TGTGCCAGCAGCCCTCCCGGGACAGGCTACTATGGCTACACCTTC

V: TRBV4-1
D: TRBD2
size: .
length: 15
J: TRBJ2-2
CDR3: CASRKLAGGTGELFF
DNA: TGCGCCAGCAGAAAACTAGCGGGGGGAACCGGGGAGCTGTTTTTT

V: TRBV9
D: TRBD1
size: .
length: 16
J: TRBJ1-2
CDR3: CASSVDLDRGMGGYTF
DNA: TGTGCCAGCAGCGTGGATCTAGACAGGGGGATGGGTGGCTACACCTTC

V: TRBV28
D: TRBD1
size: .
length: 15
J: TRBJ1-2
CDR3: CASSRTQGGGYGYTF
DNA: TGTGCCAGCAGTCGTACACAGGGGGGTGGCTATGGCTACACCTTC

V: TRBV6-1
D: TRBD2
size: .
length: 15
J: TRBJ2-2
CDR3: CASSTGTSGTGELFF
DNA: TGTGCCAGCAGCACCGGGACTAGTGGCACCGGGGAGCTGTTTTTT

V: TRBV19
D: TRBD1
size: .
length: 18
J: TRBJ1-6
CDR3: CASNYGTGVGRSNSPLHF
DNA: TGTGCCAGTAACTACGGGACAGGGGTTGGAAGGTCGAATTCACCCCTCCACTTT

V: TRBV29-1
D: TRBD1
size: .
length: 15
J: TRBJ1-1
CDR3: CSVVRTGTINTEAFF
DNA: TGCAGCGTTGTCCGGACAGGGACTATTAACACTGAAGCTTTCTTT

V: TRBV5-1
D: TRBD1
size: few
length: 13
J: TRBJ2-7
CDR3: CASRPGTGAEQYF
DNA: TGCGCCAGCAGACCGGGGACAGGGGCCGAGCAGTACTTC

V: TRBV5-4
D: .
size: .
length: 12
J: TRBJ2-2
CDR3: CASSPGFGELFF
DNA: TGTGCCAGCAGCCCAGGGTTCGGGGAGCTGTTTTTT

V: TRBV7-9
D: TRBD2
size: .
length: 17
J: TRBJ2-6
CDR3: CASSLGGGLSGANVLTF
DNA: TGTGCCAGCAGCTTAGGGGGAGGGCTCTCTGGGGCCAACGTCCTGACTTTC

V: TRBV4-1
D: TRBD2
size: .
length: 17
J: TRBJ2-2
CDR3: CASSQTGTSGGRGELFF
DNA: TGCGCCAGCAGCCAGACCGGGACTAGCGGGGGTCGCGGGGAGCTGTTTTTT

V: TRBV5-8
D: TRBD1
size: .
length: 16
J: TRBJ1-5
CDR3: CASSLGDRVGDQPQHF
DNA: TGTGCCAGCAGCTTGGGCGACAGGGTTGGAGATCAGCCCCAGCATTTT

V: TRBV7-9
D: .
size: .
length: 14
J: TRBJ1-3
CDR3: CASSFGLTGNTIYF
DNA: TGTGCCAGCAGCTTTGGACTGACTGGAAACACCATATATTTT

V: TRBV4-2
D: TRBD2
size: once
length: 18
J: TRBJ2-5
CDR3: CASSLGDGTSGAQETQYF
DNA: TGTGCCAGCAGCCTCGGGGATGGGACTAGCGGGGCCCAAGAGACCCAGTACTTC

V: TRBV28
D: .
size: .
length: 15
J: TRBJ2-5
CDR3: CASSSGGEGGETQYF
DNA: TGTGCCAGCAGCTCCGGAGGGGAAGGAGGAGAGACCCAGTACTTC

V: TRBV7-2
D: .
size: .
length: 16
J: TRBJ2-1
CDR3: CASSQSWSSSYNEQFF
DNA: TGTGCCAGCAGCCAATCGTGGAGTAGCTCCTACAATGAGCAGTTCTTC

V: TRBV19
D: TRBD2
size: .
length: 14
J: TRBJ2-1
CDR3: CASNPSGVGNEQFF
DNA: TGTGCCAGTAATCCTAGCGGGGTGGGCAATGAGCAGTTCTTC

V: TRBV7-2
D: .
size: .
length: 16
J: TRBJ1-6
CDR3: CASSLVPGTLYSPLHF
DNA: TGTGCCAGCAGCTTAGTCCCAGGGACTCTTTATTCACCCCTCCACTTT

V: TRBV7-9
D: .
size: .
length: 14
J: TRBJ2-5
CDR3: CASSLGEYQETQYF
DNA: TGTGCCAGCAGCTTAGGGGAGTACCAAGAGACCCAGTACTTC

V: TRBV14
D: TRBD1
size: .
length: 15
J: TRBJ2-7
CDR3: CASSLSGQGSYEQYF
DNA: TGTGCCAGCAGCCTATCGGGACAGGGTTCCTACGAGCAGTACTTC

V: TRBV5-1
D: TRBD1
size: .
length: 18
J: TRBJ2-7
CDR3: CASSFRRSVPGQTYEQYF
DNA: TGCGCCAGCAGCTTCCGTAGGTCTGTCCCGGGACAGACCTACGAGCAGTACTTC

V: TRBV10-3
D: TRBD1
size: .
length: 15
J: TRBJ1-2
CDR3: CAISDHLQGKGGYTF
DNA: TGTGCCATCAGTGACCACCTACAGGGGAAGGGTGGCTACACCTTC

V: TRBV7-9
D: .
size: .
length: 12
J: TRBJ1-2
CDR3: CASSLAEAGLTF
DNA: TGTGCCAGCAGCTTAGCGGAGGCCGGGCTCACCTTC

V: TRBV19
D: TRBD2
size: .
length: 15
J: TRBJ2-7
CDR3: CASSTQSGGIYEQYF
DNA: TGTGCCAGTAGTACTCAGAGCGGGGGGATATACGAGCAGTACTTC

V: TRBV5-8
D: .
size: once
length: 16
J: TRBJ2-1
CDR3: CASSLGQFLSYNEQFF
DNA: TGTGCCAGCAGCTTGGGGCAGTTCCTCTCCTACAATGAGCAGTTCTTC

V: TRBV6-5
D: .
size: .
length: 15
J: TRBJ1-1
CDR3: CASSPRRGGNTEAFF
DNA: TGTGCCAGCAGTCCCCGCCGGGGGGGGAACACTGAAGCTTTCTTT

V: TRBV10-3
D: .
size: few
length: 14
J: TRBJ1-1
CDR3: CAISEGTAVTEAFF
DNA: TGTGCCATCAGTGAGGGAACAGCAGTCACTGAAGCTTTCTTT

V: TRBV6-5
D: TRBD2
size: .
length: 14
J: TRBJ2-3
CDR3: CASSYSRGGDTQYF
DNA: TGTGCCAGCAGTTACTCCCGGGGGGGAGATACGCAGTATTTT

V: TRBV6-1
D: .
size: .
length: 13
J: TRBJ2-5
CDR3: CASRETVGETQYF
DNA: TGTGCCAGCAGAGAGACAGTGGGAGAGACCCAGTACTTC

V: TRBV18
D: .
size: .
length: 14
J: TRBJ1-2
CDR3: CASSPTQDNYGYTF
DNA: TGTGCCAGCTCACCAACGCAGGATAACTATGGCTACACCTTC

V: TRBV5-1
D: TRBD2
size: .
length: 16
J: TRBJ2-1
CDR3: CASSPTGRRTYNEQFF
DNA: TGCGCCAGCAGCCCGACCGGGAGGCGCACCTACAATGAGCAGTTCTTC

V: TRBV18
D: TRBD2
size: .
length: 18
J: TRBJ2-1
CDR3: CASSPQLERGPPYNEQFF
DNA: TGTGCCAGCTCACCACAGTTGGAGCGGGGACCACCTTACAATGAGCAGTTCTTC

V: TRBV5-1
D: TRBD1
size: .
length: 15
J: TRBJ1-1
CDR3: CASSLEGQGRTEAFF
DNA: TGCGCCAGCAGCTTGGAGGGACAGGGGAGGACTGAAGCTTTCTTT

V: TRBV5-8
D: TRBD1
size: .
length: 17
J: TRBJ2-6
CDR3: CASSLGQGVPGANVLTF
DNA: TGTGCCAGCAGCTTGGGGCAGGGGGTGCCTGGGGCCAACGTCCTGACTTTC

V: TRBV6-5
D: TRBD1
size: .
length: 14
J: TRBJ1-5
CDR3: CASSPTGGPQPQHF
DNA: TGTGCCAGCAGTCCGACAGGGGGTCCTCAGCCCCAGCATTTT

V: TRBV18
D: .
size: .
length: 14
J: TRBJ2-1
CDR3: CASSPRAGTMGVFF
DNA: TGTGCCAGCTCACCCCGGGCGGGAACGATGGGGGTCTTCTTC

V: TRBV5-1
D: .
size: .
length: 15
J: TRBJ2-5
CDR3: CASSLVVPYQETQYF
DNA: TGCGCCAGCAGCTTGGTCGTTCCGTACCAAGAGACCCAGTACTTC

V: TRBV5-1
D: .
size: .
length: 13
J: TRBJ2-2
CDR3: CASSFMNTGELFF
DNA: TGCGCCAGCAGTTTTATGAACACCGGGGAGCTGTTTTTT

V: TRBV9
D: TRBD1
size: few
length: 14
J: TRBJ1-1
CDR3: CASSFYDRDTEAFF
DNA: TGTGCCAGCAGCTTCTACGACAGGGACACTGAAGCTTTCTTT

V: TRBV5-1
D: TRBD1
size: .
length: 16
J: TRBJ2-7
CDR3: CASSLGDRHLLNEQYF
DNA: TGCGCCAGCAGCTTGGGGGACAGGCACCTTCTTAACGAGCAGTACTTC

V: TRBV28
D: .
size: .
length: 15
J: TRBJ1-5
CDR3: CASSPDPPGGQPQHF
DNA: TGTGCCAGCAGTCCAGACCCGCCGGGGGGTCAGCCCCAGCATTTT

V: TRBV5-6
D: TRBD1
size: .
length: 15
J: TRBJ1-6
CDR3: CASSTGQGNYSPLHF
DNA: TGTGCCAGCAGCACTGGACAGGGAAATTATTCACCCCTCCACTTT

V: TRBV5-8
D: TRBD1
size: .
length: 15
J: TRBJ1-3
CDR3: CASSLDRGRGNTIYF
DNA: TGTGCCAGCAGCTTGGACAGGGGGCGGGGAAACACCATATATTTT

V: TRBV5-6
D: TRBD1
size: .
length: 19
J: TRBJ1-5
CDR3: CASSHLRDRSPLGNQPQHF
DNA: TGTGCCAGCAGCCACCTCCGGGACAGGAGCCCTTTGGGCAATCAGCCCCAGCATTTT

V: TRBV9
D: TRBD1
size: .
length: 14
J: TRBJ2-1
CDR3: CASRGSYRGGEQFF
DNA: TGTGCCAGCAGAGGTAGCTACAGGGGTGGCGAGCAGTTCTTC

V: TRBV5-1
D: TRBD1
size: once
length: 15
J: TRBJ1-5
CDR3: CASRPGTGHNQPQHF
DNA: TGCGCCAGCAGACCCGGGACAGGCCACAATCAGCCCCAGCATTTT

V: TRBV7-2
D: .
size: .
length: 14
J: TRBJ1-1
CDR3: CASSSRAKGTEAFF
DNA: TGTGCCAGCAGCTCCCGAGCTAAGGGGACTGAAGCTTTCTTT

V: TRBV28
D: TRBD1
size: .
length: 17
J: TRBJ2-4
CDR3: CASSLPGTGVAKNIQYF
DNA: TGTGCCAGCAGTTTACCCGGGACAGGGGTAGCCAAAAACATTCAGTACTTC

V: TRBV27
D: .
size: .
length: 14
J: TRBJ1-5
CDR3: CASSLWGGNQPQHF
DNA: TGTGCCAGCAGTTTATGGGGAGGCAATCAGCCCCAGCATTTT

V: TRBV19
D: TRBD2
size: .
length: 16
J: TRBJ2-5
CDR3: CASSATLAGLQETQYF
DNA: TGTGCCAGTAGTGCTACACTAGCGGGCCTGCAAGAGACCCAGTACTTC